These T cell receptor beta chains were read from a single sample in a study of cytomegalovirus exposure and HLA in healthy donors. Sequenced by immunoSEQ multiplex PCR; TCRdb stores in-frame clones only, minus some. The sample records approximately 130,000 clones, more than 80% being singletons. Sample: PBMCs. The receptor source for this set is a woman in her twenties or thirties in good health and CMV-seropositive. Each CDR3 is given with its conserved first and last residue. The order of the fields is D gene, J gene, clone size, V gene, CDR3 protein, CDR3 DNA. A D gene is named only where the DNA matches it firmly. For some rows the clone size is stated as once, few or many, or as a class when expanded; others skip it.

D: TRBD1; J: TRBJ1-2; size: -; V: TRBV6-5; CDR3: CASRRGDSTYGYTF; DNA: TGTGCCAGCAGACGAGGGGACAGCACCTATGGCTACACCTTC
D: -; J: TRBJ1-4; size: -; V: TRBV28; CDR3: CASTGGVFNEKLFF; DNA: TGTGCCAGCACCGGTGGTGTATTTAATGAAAAACTGTTTTTT
D: -; J: TRBJ2-7; size: -; V: TRBV6-6; CDR3: CASRGTSFYEQYF; DNA: TGTGCCAGCAGGGGGACAAGCTTCTACGAGCAGTACTTC
D: TRBD1; J: TRBJ2-7; size: -; V: TRBV5-6; CDR3: CASSRGGTGAYYEQYF; DNA: TGTGCCAGCAGCCGAGGGGGGACAGGGGCTTACTACGAGCAGTACTTC
D: -; J: TRBJ2-1; size: -; V: TRBV6-6; CDR3: CASSYPPTGSYNEQFF; DNA: TGTGCCAGCAGTTACCCACCGACAGGTTCGTACAATGAGCAGTTCTTC
D: TRBD1; J: TRBJ2-7; size: -; V: TRBV10-3; CDR3: CAIRGGQGDYDYEQYF; DNA: TGTGCCATCAGGGGGGGACAGGGGGATTATGACTACGAGCAGTACTTC
D: TRBD1; J: TRBJ1-4; size: -; V: TRBV19; CDR3: CASSAPGTGGTNEKLFF; DNA: TGTGCCAGTAGTGCCCCCGGGACAGGGGGAACTAATGAAAAACTGTTTTTT
D: -; J: TRBJ1-1; size: -; V: TRBV25-1; CDR3: CASLAPGYTEAFF; DNA: TGTGCCAGCCTTGCCCCAGGGTACACTGAAGCTTTCTTT
D: TRBD2; J: TRBJ2-5; size: -; V: TRBV7-9; CDR3: CASSLDVAGGGETQYF; DNA: TGTGCCAGCAGCTTAGACGTAGCGGGAGGAGGAGAGACCCAGTACTTC
D: TRBD1; J: TRBJ1-5; size: -; V: TRBV2; CDR3: CASSDRGSNQPQHF; DNA: TGTGCCAGCAGCGACAGGGGCAGCAATCAGCCCCAGCATTTT
D: TRBD1; J: TRBJ2-1; size: -; V: TRBV4-1; CDR3: CASSQVSGGNEQFF; DNA: TGCGCCAGCAGCCAAGTTTCAGGGGGAAATGAGCAGTTCTTC
D: -; J: TRBJ2-7; size: -; V: TRBV6-5; CDR3: CASSSRSSYEQYF; DNA: TGTGCCAGCAGTTCCCGTAGCTCCTACGAGCAGTACTTC
D: TRBD1; J: TRBJ2-7; size: once; V: TRBV28; CDR3: CASSLLTGTGGHEQYF; DNA: TGTGCCAGCAGTCTACTGACCGGGACAGGGGGCCACGAGCAGTACTTC
D: -; J: TRBJ1-1; size: -; V: TRBV7-9; CDR3: CASNEVNTEAFF; DNA: TGTGCCAGCAACGAGGTGAACACTGAAGCTTTCTTT
D: -; J: TRBJ1-3; size: -; V: TRBV28; CDR3: CATMDSSGNTIYF; DNA: TGTGCCACCATGGACAGCTCTGGAAACACCATATATTTT
D: -; J: TRBJ2-2; size: -; V: TRBV6-5; CDR3: CASSYDSATGELFF; DNA: TGTGCCAGCAGTTACGACTCAGCCACCGGGGAGCTGTTTTTT
D: -; J: TRBJ2-2; size: -; V: TRBV2; CDR3: CASSGGTSNTGELFF; DNA: TGTGCCAGCAGTGGCGGGACGTCGAACACCGGGGAGCTGTTTTTT
D: -; J: TRBJ2-7; size: once; V: TRBV2; CDR3: CASSEDYEQYF; DNA: TGTGCCAGCAGTGAAGATTACGAGCAGTACTTC
D: TRBD1; J: TRBJ2-3; size: -; V: TRBV28; CDR3: CASSVRVGQENTDTQYF; DNA: TGTGCCAGCAGTGTGAGGGTCGGACAGGAGAACACAGATACGCAGTATTTT
D: -; J: TRBJ2-7; size: -; V: TRBV29-1; CDR3: CSAGDPSYEQYF; DNA: TGCAGCGCCGGGGATCCCTCCTACGAGCAGTACTTC
D: -; J: TRBJ1-1; size: -; V: TRBV6-5; CDR3: CASSYSGGPGTEAFF; DNA: TGTGCCAGCAGTTACTCGGGAGGACCTGGCACTGAAGCTTTCTTT
D: TRBD1; J: TRBJ1-1; size: once; V: TRBV6-6; CDR3: CASRSGQGHTEAFF; DNA: TGTGCCAGCAGGAGTGGACAGGGGCACACTGAAGCTTTCTTT
D: TRBD2; J: TRBJ2-7; size: -; V: TRBV9; CDR3: CASSVDVSGRIDEQYF; DNA: TGTGCCAGCAGCGTAGACGTTAGCGGGAGAATCGACGAGCAGTACTTC
D: TRBD1; J: TRBJ1-1; size: once; V: TRBV9; CDR3: CASSQGQERLF; DNA: TGTGCCAGCAGCCAGGGACAGGAAAGGCTCTTT
D: TRBD1; J: TRBJ2-5; size: -; V: TRBV6-5; CDR3: CASSYVKTGGRETQYF; DNA: TGTGCCAGCAGTTACGTGAAGACAGGGGGCCGAGAGACCCAGTACTTC
D: TRBD1; J: TRBJ1-2; size: few; V: TRBV28; CDR3: CASSQGADTIGYTF; DNA: TGTGCCAGCAGCCAGGGGGCGGATACGATAGGCTACACCTTC
D: -; J: TRBJ2-1; size: -; V: TRBV30; CDR3: CAWSVVNPDEQFF; DNA: TGTGCCTGGAGTGTTGTAAATCCCGATGAGCAGTTCTTC
D: -; J: TRBJ2-5; size: -; V: TRBV28; CDR3: CASSLSGSPGQETQYF; DNA: TGTGCCAGCAGTTTATCCGGGTCCCCGGGCCAAGAGACCCAGTACTTC
D: -; J: TRBJ1-1; size: -; V: TRBV5-1; CDR3: CASSLDRPDTEAFF; DNA: TGCGCCAGCAGCCTTGACAGGCCGGACACTGAAGCTTTCTTT
D: -; J: TRBJ2-7; size: -; V: TRBV6-5; CDR3: CASSSVTRSSYEQYF; DNA: TGTGCCAGCAGCTCCGTGACTCGTTCCTCCTACGAGCAGTACTTC
D: -; J: TRBJ1-4; size: -; V: TRBV11-2; CDR3: CASSLNGGGREKLFF; DNA: TGTGCCAGCAGCTTGAATGGGGGGGGCCGGGAAAAACTGTTTTTT
D: TRBD1; J: TRBJ1-6; size: -; V: TRBV28; CDR3: CASSLTGDSPLHF; DNA: TGTGCCAGCAGTTTGACAGGGGACTCACCCCTCCACTTT
D: -; J: TRBJ1-3; size: few; V: TRBV2; CDR3: CASSESTISGNTIYF; DNA: TGTGCCAGCAGTGAATCGACAATCTCTGGAAACACCATATATTTT
D: TRBD1; J: TRBJ2-7; size: -; V: TRBV11-2; CDR3: CASSSGTGGYEQYF; DNA: TGTGCCAGCAGCTCCGGGACAGGGGGCTACGAGCAGTACTTC
D: TRBD1; J: TRBJ1-2; size: -; V: TRBV28; CDR3: CASSLSAGGRSNYGYTF; DNA: TGTGCCAGCAGTTTATCGGCAGGGGGCCGCTCTAACTATGGCTACACCTTC
D: -; J: TRBJ1-4; size: -; V: TRBV6-5; CDR3: CASSYFPGDEKLFF; DNA: TGTGCCAGCAGTTACTTTCCAGGGGATGAAAAACTGTTTTTT
D: -; J: TRBJ1-1; size: -; V: TRBV27; CDR3: CASSRVQLMNTEAFF; DNA: TGTGCCAGCAGTCGGGTCCAGTTAATGAACACTGAAGCTTTCTTT
D: -; J: TRBJ2-1; size: -; V: TRBV5-1; CDR3: CASSLAAFEGQFF; DNA: TGCGCCAGCAGCTTGGCCGCGTTCGAGGGGCAGTTCTTC
D: -; J: TRBJ1-1; size: once; V: TRBV30; CDR3: CAWSVGQNTEAFF; DNA: TGTGCCTGGAGTGTAGGACAGAACACTGAAGCTTTCTTT
D: TRBD1; J: TRBJ1-4; size: -; V: TRBV2; CDR3: CASSVGQDSEKLFF; DNA: TGTGCCAGCAGCGTCGGACAGGACTCCGAAAAACTGTTTTTT
D: TRBD2; J: TRBJ2-2; size: -; V: TRBV4-1; CDR3: CASSQGPGGNTGELFF; DNA: TGCGCCAGCAGCCAAGGGCCGGGGGGGAACACCGGGGAGCTGTTTTTT
D: TRBD2; J: TRBJ2-7; size: -; V: TRBV9; CDR3: CASSVGRGAYEQYF; DNA: TGTGCCAGCAGCGTAGGGCGGGGGGCCTACGAGCAGTACTTC
D: -; J: TRBJ2-2; size: -; V: TRBV18; CDR3: CASSPPALAANTGELFF; DNA: TGTGCCAGCTCACCTCCAGCACTAGCAGCGAACACCGGGGAGCTGTTTTTT
D: -; J: TRBJ1-5; size: -; V: TRBV6-1; CDR3: CASSLQDLNQPQHF; DNA: TGTGCCAGCAGTTTACAGGACCTCAATCAGCCCCAGCATTTT
D: -; J: TRBJ2-3; size: -; V: TRBV28; CDR3: CASSFSAREAPDTQYF; DNA: TGTGCCAGCAGTTTTTCAGCCAGGGAAGCGCCAGATACGCAGTATTTT
D: TRBD2; J: TRBJ2-1; size: -; V: TRBV19; CDR3: CASRAPGLAGGPENEQFF; DNA: TGTGCCAGTAGGGCACCGGGACTAGCGGGAGGGCCCGAGAATGAGCAGTTCTTC
D: TRBD1; J: TRBJ1-2; size: -; V: TRBV28; CDR3: CASSPWTGGGDGYTF; DNA: TGTGCCAGCAGTCCCTGGACAGGGGGGGGAGATGGCTACACCTTC